This TCR beta chain derives from a study of a mutant IDH1 vaccine in newly diagnosed glioma (dated by TCRdb to the early 2020s). Regarding the research as a whole: Patients received eight vaccinations in weeks 1, 3, 5, 7, 11, 15, 19 and 23, corresponding to visits V03 through V10. In the chemotherapy-containing groups, vaccination started alongside temozolomide cycles, whereas in patients who had radiotherapy alone it started 4-6 weeks after radiotherapy. Peripheral blood samples were drawn at six visits, namely V03 (baseline), V05, V07, V10, V12 and V13. Longitudinal TCRB deep sequencing was done for 25 treated patients, wherever samples were available for exploratory analyses. The roughly 33 treated patients were about 60% male and 37.5% female, with a mean age of around 40 years. Before enrollment, patients had received standard therapy of radiotherapy alone, temozolomide alone, or radiochemotherapy with temozolomide; most received the combination. Paper-wide results and their limitations: It was noted by the authors that analyses of patient blood samples could not be reproduced owing to sample limitations. Changes in the top peripheral T cell clonotypes picked up by TCRB sequencing did not appear to be linked to pseudoprogression. PBMC samples for TCRB deep sequencing were selected based on availability. Vaccine-induced immune responses across multiple MHC alleles were detected in 90% to 95% of patients.

The CDR3 holds 14 amino acids from the cysteine to the phenylalanine. The DNA shown is the 42-base CDR3, in frame from base 1. The V and J ends are trimmed by 0 bases and 9 bases, leaving 12 bases between them. According to the germline V gene, CDR1 reads SGHTA and CDR2 reads FQGNSA. Library creation used the immunoSEQ multiplex PCR assay. Rearranged TCR beta chain sequences were amplified using the hsTCRB Kit according to the manufacturer's protocol. Sequencing of TCRB libraries was carried out on an Illumina MiSeq. For the original study's pipeline: The kit vendor's proprietary platform handled demultiplexing, trimming and gene mapping. Entries here come from immuneACCESS through TCRdb and include only in-frame sequences with V and J called. Some clones fail to appear in such tables; in the studies checked, an unresolved V gene covers under half of the shortfall, and the cause of the remainder is unknown. Clonal size and the V and J genes are those of that table, whereas D and trimming came from the DNA. The sample has about 86,000 clones on record, almost 85% of them singletons. The top ten clones comprise 2% to 2.5% of the sample.

As to this clone: There is no known antigen for this receptor. The sample holds no much larger clone one base away, and base qualities are not on file.

The meaning of the sample's time point label: week 23, last vaccination. A 20-mer mutant IDH1 peptide at 300 micrograms in Montanide made up each vaccine dose, which was injected subcutaneously together with topical imiquimod. The donors had newly diagnosed IDH1-mutant astrocytomas of WHO grade 3 or 4 that showed loss of nuclear ATRX. The samples were drawn from NOA16, a multicentre, single-arm, open-label phase I trial in Germany that tested a mutant IDH1 peptide vaccine in humans for the first time. Genomic DNA for TCRB sequencing was isolated from EDTA blood with the DNeasy Blood and Tissue Kit.

The sequence is built from TRBV7-2 and TRBJ2-1, and the D gene may be TRBD2, 5 bases matching. The source material was PBMCs, sampled from a glioma patient whose treatment included an IDH1 peptide vaccine. This TCR derives from a man aged 30-40 years with glioma. Some clones in this sample may be carry-over from other donors' samples. Here is the DNA: TGTGCCAGCAGCTTAGCAGCCCCCGAGGGTGAGCAGTTCTTC. Protein translation: CASSLAAPEGEQFF.